This TCR beta chain emerged from a study of blood T cell repertoires in COVID-19. The table came from immunoSEQ multiplex PCR; TCRdb's copy has only in-frame clones and leaves some out. The sample holds approximately 350,000 clones, about 86% seen once. The sequence was obtained from a woman aged 55-70 years with COVID-19, enrolled during active disease. The sample comprised peripheral blood.

CDR3 sequence (DNA): TGCGCCAGCAGTGAGCACGGACTTTATGAAGCTTTCTTT. Its translation: CASSEHGLYEAFF. V and J are TRBV10-1 and TRBJ1-1, with D hard to call. V lost 2 bases and J lost 7, with 11 bases in between. Germline values: CDR1 WNHNN, CDR2 SYGVQD (reference sequence). The CDR3 is 13 residues long.